Listed here is a single TCR beta chain. A J-beta primer mix and a sample-barcoded 5' primer were used in a second PCR of about 7 to 12 cycles. TCRdb re-derived calls from the 5' RACE reads in MiXCR, one entry per CDR3 protein. The sample consists of under 800,000 distinct CDR3 sequences, about 42% of them appearing once. This sample was taken from a study of blood T cells in healthy people across ages. V shed 0 bases, J shed 6 bases, and the junction held 5 bases outside the gene matches. This CDR3 is 14 amino acids long. The V gene's germline CDR1 is GTSNPN and CDR2 SVGIG (reference sequence). The chain links TRBV30 to TRBJ1-5, with 7 nucleotides matching TRBD1. The receptor comes from a woman aged 55-75 years in good health. The sample comprised blood. In DNA, the CDR3 is TGTGCCTGGAGTGTAGGAGGGGACAGTCAGCCCCAGCATTTT. Residues: CAWSVGGDSQPQHF.